This T cell receptor beta chain was found in a study of cytomegalovirus exposure and HLA in healthy donors. Both 60 Vbeta primers and 13 Jbeta primers went into the PCR. Original processing methods: In a later analysis, 60 million to 90 million unique TCR beta chains included roughly 11 million shared by two or more donors. The assay was immunoSEQ multiplex PCR, and TCRdb's table has in-frame clones only and misses some. V, J and clone size reflect that table, while D and trimming were determined from the DNA. The sample holds about 150,000 clones; roughly 85% are singletons and the top ten take approximately 2.5%. Whole-study results and caveats: A previous analysis found most TCR beta V segments productive roughly 87% or roughly 30% of the time.

Unmatched junction bases numbered 14, after V lost 2 bases and J lost 4 bases. The CDR3 loop spans 18 amino acids. From germline, CDR1 is KGHSH and CDR2 LQKENI. As to this clone: No antigen is known for it.

This receptor was obtained from a woman under 30 in good health and CMV-seronegative. The specimen sequenced was PBMCs. The chain links TRBV18 to TRBJ2-7; 10 bases line up with TRBD2. DNA for the CDR3: TGTGCCAGCTCACCAATCGGCCCTAGCGGGAGAGTAAATTACGAGCAGTACTTC. It specifies CASSPIGPSGRVNYEQYF.